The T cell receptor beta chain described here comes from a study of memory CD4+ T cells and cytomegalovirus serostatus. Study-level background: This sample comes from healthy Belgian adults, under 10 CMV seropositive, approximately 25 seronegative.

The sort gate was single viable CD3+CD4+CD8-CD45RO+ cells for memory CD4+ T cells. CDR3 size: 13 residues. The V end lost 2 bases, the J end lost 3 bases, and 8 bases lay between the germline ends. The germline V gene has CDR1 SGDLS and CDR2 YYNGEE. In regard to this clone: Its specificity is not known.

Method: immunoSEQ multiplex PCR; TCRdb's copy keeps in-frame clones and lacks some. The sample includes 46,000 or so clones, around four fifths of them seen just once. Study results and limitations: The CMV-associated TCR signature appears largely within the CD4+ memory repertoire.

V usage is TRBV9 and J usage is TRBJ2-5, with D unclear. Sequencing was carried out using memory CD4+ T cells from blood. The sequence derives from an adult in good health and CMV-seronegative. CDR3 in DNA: TGTGCCAGCAGCGTCATCCCTAAAGAGACCCAGTACTTC. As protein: CASSVIPKETQYF.